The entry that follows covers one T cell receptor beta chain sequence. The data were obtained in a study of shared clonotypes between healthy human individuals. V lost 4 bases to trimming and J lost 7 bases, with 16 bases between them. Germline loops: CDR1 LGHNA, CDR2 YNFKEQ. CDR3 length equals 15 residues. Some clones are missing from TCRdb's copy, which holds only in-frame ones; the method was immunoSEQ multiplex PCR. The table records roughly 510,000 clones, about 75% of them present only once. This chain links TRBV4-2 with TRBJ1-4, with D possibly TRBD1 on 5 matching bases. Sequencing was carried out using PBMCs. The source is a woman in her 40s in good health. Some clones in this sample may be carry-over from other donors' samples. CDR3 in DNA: TGTGCCAGCAGCCCCATGGGGGGGGTGGGTGAAAAACTGTTTTTT. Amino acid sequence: CASSPMGGVGEKLFF.